Described below is a single T cell receptor beta chain sequence and its context. Its antigen is unknown. Synthesis of TCR beta cDNA relied on 5'RACE template switching carrying UMIs. TCRdb reanalyzed the 5' RACE reads and collapses them to one entry per CDR3 protein, without DNA. This sample carries some 390,000 distinct CDR3 sequences, with approximately 12% going to the ten biggest clones. This CDR3 contains 14 residues. Germline CDR1 and CDR2: MNHEY and SMNVEV (reference sequence). The data originate from a study of T cells expressing NK-cell markers. Study-wide context: Eight donors were sequenced, seven testing HCMV-seropositive and one testing seronegative.

General observations from the study: Clones of NKG2C+ T cells that had expanded were of unclear HCMV specificity.

The rearrangement joins TRBV27 to TRBJ2-3; TCRdb proposes TRBD1, but this gene call is untestable without DNA. The sequenced material came from blood T cells: a sorted CD56 or NKG2C T cell subset, CD4+ or CD8+ T cells, or bulk PBMC T cells (not recorded which). The clonotype was recovered from a woman aged 45-65 years in good health. The CDR3 loop reads CASSFLDKPDTQYF.